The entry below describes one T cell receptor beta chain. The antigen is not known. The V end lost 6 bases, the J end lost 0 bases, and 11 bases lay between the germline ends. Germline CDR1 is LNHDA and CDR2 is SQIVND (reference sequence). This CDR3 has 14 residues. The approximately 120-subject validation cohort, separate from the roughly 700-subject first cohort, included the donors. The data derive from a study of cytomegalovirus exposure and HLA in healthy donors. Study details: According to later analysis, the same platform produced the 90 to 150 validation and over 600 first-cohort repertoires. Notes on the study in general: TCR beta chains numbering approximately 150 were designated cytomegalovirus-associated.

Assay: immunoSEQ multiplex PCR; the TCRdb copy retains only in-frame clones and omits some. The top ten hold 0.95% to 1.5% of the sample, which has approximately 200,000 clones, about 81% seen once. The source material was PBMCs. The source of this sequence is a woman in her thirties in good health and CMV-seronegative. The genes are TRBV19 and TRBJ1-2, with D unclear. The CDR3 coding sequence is TGTGCCAGTAGATTCTCTAGCTCTAACTATGGCTACACCTTC. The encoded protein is CASRFSSSNYGYTF.